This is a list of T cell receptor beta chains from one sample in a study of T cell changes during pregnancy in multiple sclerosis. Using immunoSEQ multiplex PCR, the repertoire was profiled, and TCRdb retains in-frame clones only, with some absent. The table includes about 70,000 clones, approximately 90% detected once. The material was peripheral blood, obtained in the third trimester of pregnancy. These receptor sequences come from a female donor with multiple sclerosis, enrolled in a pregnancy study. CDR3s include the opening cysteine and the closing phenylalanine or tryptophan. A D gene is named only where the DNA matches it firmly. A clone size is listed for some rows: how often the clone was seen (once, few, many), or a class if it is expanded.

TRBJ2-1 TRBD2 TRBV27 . TGTGCCAGCAGTCCTGGGACTAGCGAGTTCTTC CASSPGTSEFF
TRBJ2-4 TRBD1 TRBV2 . TGTGCCAGCAGCGCGGGACAGGGAAACATTCAGTACTTC CASSAGQGNIQYF
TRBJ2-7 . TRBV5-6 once TGTGCCAGCAGCCTTATGGGACATGGGATCTACGAGCAGTACTTC CASSLMGHGIYEQYF
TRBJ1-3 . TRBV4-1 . TGCGCCAGCAGCCAAGATCTTCCCCGGGGAAACACCATATATTTT CASSQDLPRGNTIYF
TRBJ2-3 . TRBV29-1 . TGCAGCGCGGAACAACTAGAACCGAGCACAGATACGCAGTATTTT CSAEQLEPSTDTQYF
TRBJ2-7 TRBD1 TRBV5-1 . TGCGCCAGCAGCATACCGACAGGGGGTAGGGACGAGCAGTACTTC CASSIPTGGRDEQYF
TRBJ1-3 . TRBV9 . TGTGCCAGCAGCGAAGGGACACTTGGAAACACCATATATTTT CASSEGTLGNTIYF
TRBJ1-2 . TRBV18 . TGTGCCAGCTCACCTGACAGCCAGACTAACTATGGCTACACCTTC CASSPDSQTNYGYTF
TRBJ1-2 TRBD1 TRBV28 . TGTGCCAGCAGTCCCACCGGGACAGGACTGTCAACTGGCTACACCTTC CASSPTGTGLSTGYTF
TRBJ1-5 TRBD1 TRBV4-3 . TGCGTAACGGGACAGTCGAAAAATCAGCCCCAGCATTTT CVTGQSKNQPQHF
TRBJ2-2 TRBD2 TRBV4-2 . TGTGCCAGCAGCCAAGATCGGGCGGGACTAGCGGGACCCGGGGAGCTGTTTTTT CASSQDRAGLAGPGELFF
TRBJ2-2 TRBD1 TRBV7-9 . TGTGCCAGCAGCTTAGGGGACAGGGAAGCCGGGGAGCTGTTTTTT CASSLGDREAGELFF
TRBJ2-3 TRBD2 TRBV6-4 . TGTGCCAGCACGATCTCGCTAGCGGGTTTCACAGATACGCAGTATTTT CASTISLAGFTDTQYF
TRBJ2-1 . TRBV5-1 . TGCGCCAGCAGCTCGAGCGGGTATTACAATGAGCAGTTCTTC CASSSSGYYNEQFF
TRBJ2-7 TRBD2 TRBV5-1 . TGCGCCAGCAGCTTGGAACATCCGGGGGGCGAGCAGTACTTC CASSLEHPGGEQYF
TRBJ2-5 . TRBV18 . TGTGCCAGCTCACCACCCATGCAGGAGACCCAGTACTTC CASSPPMQETQYF
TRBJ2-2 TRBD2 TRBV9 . TGTGCCAGCAGCGGTTGGACTAGCGGGGAAAACACCGGGGAGCTGTTTTTT CASSGWTSGENTGELFF
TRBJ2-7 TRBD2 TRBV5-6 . TGTGCCAGCAGCTTAGGGTTGACGGGAGGGGGCTACGAGCAGTACTTC CASSLGLTGGGYEQYF
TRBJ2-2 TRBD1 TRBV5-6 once TGTGCCAGCAGCTTTGGCGCGACAGGGGACACCGGGGAGCTGTTTTTT CASSFGATGDTGELFF
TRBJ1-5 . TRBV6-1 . TGTGCCATCCGACCCCGGGGAGACAATCAGCCCCAGCATTTT CAIRPRGDNQPQHF
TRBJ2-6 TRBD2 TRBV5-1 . TGCGCCAGCAGCCCCGCGACTAGCCGCAACGTCCTGACTTTC CASSPATSRNVLTF
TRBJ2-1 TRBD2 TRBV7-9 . TGTGCCAGCAGCTTGTTCAGGACTAGCGGAACCTCCTACAATGAGCAGTTCTTC CASSLFRTSGTSYNEQFF
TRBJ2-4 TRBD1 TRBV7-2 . TGTGCCAGCAGCTTAGGACAGGGGGACATTCAGTACTTC CASSLGQGDIQYF
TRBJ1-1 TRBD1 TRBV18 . TGTGCCAGCTCCACGAACGAGGGGGCAGGGGCTTTCTTT CASSTNEGAGAFF
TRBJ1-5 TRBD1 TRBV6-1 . TGTGCCAGCAGTGATGGACAGGCAGCCGGCAATCAGCCCCAGCATTTT CASSDGQAAGNQPQHF
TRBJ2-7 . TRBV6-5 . TGTGCCAGCACCCGTGGAGGGACCTACGAGCAGTACTTC CASTRGGTYEQYF
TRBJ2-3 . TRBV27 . TGTGCCAGCAGTTGGGCTACTAGCACAGATACGCAGTATTTT CASSWATSTDTQYF
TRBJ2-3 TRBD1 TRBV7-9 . TGTGCCAGCAGCCTACCCCCTACAGGGGAGGATACGCAGTATTTT CASSLPPTGEDTQYF
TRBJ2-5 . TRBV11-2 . TGTGCCAGCAGCCAAGGTCCGGGCAGGGGCCAAGAGACCCAGTACTTC CASSQGPGRGQETQYF
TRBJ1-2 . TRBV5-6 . TGTGCCAGCAGGAGAACAGGGTTTACAATCTATGGCTACACCTTC CASRRTGFTIYGYTF
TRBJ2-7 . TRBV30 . TGTGCCTGGAGTACGACCGGGATATACGAGCAGTACTTC CAWSTTGIYEQYF
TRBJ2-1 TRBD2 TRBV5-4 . TGTGCCAGCAGCTTGGCCGCGGGGAGGGGCTACAATGAGCAGTTCTTC CASSLAAGRGYNEQFF
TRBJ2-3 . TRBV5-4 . TGTGCCAGCACCACAAGGGGGGGGCGACCTACCACAGATACGCAGTATTTT CASTTRGGRPTTDTQYF
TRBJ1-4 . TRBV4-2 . TGTGCCAGCAGCCAAGAAATCAGGAAGTTGAAGGAAAAACTGTTTTTT CASSQEIRKLKEKLFF
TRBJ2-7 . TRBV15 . TGTGCCACCAGCAGAGATCCCATCGGCGAGCAGTACTTC CATSRDPIGEQYF
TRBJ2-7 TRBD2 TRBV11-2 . TGTGCCAGCAGCTCCCGACTAGCGATAACGTACGAGCAGTACTTC CASSSRLAITYEQYF
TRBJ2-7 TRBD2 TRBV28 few TGTGCCAGCAGAGCGGGAGGGTCAGTTCACGAGCAGTACTTC CASRAGGSVHEQYF
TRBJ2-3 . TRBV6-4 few TGTGCCAGCAGTGACTCGGTTGGGGCGATAGATACGCAGTATTTT CASSDSVGAIDTQYF
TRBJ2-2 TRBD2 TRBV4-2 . TGTGCCAGCAGCCAAGTGAAGGGACTAGCGGGAGGAGCCGGGGAGCTGTTTTTT CASSQVKGLAGGAGELFF
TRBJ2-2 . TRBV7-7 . TGTGCCAGCACCATAGGGGAGGGGGACACCGGGGAGCTGTTTTTT CASTIGEGDTGELFF
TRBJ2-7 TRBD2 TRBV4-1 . TGCGCCAGCAGCCAAATCGCGGGAGAATCATACGAGCAGTACTTC CASSQIAGESYEQYF
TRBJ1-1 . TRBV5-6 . TGTGCCAGCAGCTTCCTCCGGGAACACCTGGGGAACACTGAAGCTTTCTTT CASSFLREHLGNTEAFF
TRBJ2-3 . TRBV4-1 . TGCGCCAGCAACCCGACCGGGACTCTAAGCACAGATACGCAGTATTTT CASNPTGTLSTDTQYF
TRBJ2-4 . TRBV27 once TGTGCCAGCAGTTCAATCGGTCAGGGAAACATTCAGTACTTC CASSSIGQGNIQYF
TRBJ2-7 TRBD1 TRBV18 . TGTGCCAGCTCACCGGACAGGTACGAGCAGTACTTC CASSPDRYEQYF
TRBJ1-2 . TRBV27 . TGTGCCAGCAGCCCCCGGGATGGCTACACCTTC CASSPRDGYTF
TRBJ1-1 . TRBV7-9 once TGTGCCAGCACCTCAGGGGTTGGGACTGAAGCTTTCTTT CASTSGVGTEAFF
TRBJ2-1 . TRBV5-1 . TGCGCCAGTATAGACTCCCCCTCCTACAATGAGCAGTTCTTC CASIDSPSYNEQFF
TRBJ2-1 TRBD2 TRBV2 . TGTGCCAGTGAACTAGCGGAGTTCAATGAGCAGTTCTTC CASELAEFNEQFF